What follows are 14 T cell receptor beta chains derived from one specimen sequenced in a study of T-cell memory formation after mild COVID-19 (dated by TCRdb to the early 2020s). Library creation used 5' RACE. These reads were obtained on an Illumina NovaSeq 6000. In TCRdb, the public reads were trimmed at Q25 with fastp and aligned with MiXCR, with productive beta chains retained. CDR3 protein duplicates are merged, each entry listing the most common genes and DNA. This sample gives about 180,000 distinct CDR3 sequences in total; more than 15% of them show up just once. About 2.1% of the sample comes from the top ten. Sequenced input: PBMCs or a T cell subset sorted from them (not recorded which). These receptor sequences come from an adult woman who had mild COVID-19 (a few samples of this study predate the infection). The sample titles of this study are shuffled in the database, so cell type and time point are left out; the donor was told from shared clones.

This clonotype was seen only a few times. The chain couples TRBV3-1 to TRBJ2-3, with TRBD1 identical over 7 bases. This CDR3 has 16 amino acids. The trim removed 6 bases at V and 2 bases at J, leaving 11 bases unmatched. Looked up from germline, CDR1 is LGHDT and CDR2 is YNNKEL (reference sequence). CDR3 region: CASSHGEGTDTDTQYF. The CDR3 nucleotides read TGTGCCAGCAGTCACGGCGAGGGGACAGACACAGATACGCAGTATTTT.

This chain uses TRBV4-1 with TRBJ2-6; D is uncertain. CDR3 length: 15 residues. Germline CDR1 is MGHRA and CDR2 is YSYEKL. V lost 1 base, J lost 3 bases, and 7 bases lay in between. Here the CDR3 DNA reads TGCGCCAGCAGCCAAGGCTGGGTTGGGGCCAACGTCCTGACTTTC. The encoded protein is CASSQGWVGANVLTF.

The chain links TRBV9 to TRBJ2-1, with 7 bases fitting TRBD1. The CDR3 sequence is 14 residues long. From germline, CDR1 is SGDLS and CDR2 YYNGEE. V lost 3 bases and J lost 0; bases outside the gene matches: 0. The CDR3 sequence is CASSAGGSYNEQFF. DNA of the CDR3: TGTGCCAGCAGCGCAGGGGGCTCCTACAATGAGCAGTTCTTC.

In its sample, this clonotype was seen a few times. DNA for the CDR3: TGTGCCAGCTCACCGGGGGTGCAAGAGACCCAGTACTTC. It encodes CASSPGVQETQYF. The chain links TRBV18 to TRBJ2-5; TRBD1 or TRBD2 may be the D gene (5 bases each). The CDR3 length is 13 residues. Germline lookup yields CDR1 KGHSH and CDR2 LQKENI. V dropped 3 bases and J dropped 2 bases, with 7 bases sitting between them.

CDR3 in DNA: TGTGCCAGCAGCCAACCGTCGACAGGAATGAACACTGAAGCTTTCTTT. It codes for CASSQPSTGMNTEAFF. This chain uses TRBV3-1 with TRBJ1-1; the D gene is possibly TRBD1 (6 bases). The germline gives CDR1 LGHDT, CDR2 YNNKEL (reference sequence). CDR3 size: 16 residues. V was clipped by 2 bases and J by 0 bases, with 13 bases between them.

This clonotype has more than one count but fewer than ten. This chain links TRBV29-1 with TRBJ2-1, with 10 bases identical to TRBD2. Germline trimming cut 6 bases from V and 6 bases from J; bases unmatched to any gene: 5. Germline assignment: CDR1 SQVTM and CDR2 ANQGSEA. This CDR3 has 13 amino acids. The DNA for the CDR3 is TGCAGCGTGAGAGCGGGGGGGCTCAATGAGCAGTTCTTC. Amino acid sequence: CSVRAGGLNEQFF.

The rearrangement links TRBV7-2 to TRBJ2-5, with a tentative D call TRBD2 (5 bases). V lost 1 base to trimming and J lost 2 bases, with 8 bases between them. From germline, CDR1 is SGHTA and CDR2 FQGNSA. This CDR3 has 14 amino acids. CDR3: CASSLDPGQETQYF. The CDR3, as DNA: TGTGCCAGCAGCTTAGATCCGGGACAAGAGACCCAGTACTTC.

V and J are TRBV5-1 and TRBJ2-2; D unclear. V lost 5 bases and J lost 4, with 15 bases in between. The CDR3 loop spans 15 amino acids. Germline CDR1 and CDR2: SGHRS and YFSETQ. The CDR3 DNA is TGCGCCAGCAGTTCTCAGTTTAGAGTCACCGGGGAGCTGTTTTTT. It codes for CASSSQFRVTGELFF.

In this sample, this clonotype turned up a few times. The chain joins TRBV20-1 to TRBJ1-5; no reliable D call. Trimming took 6 bases from V and 4 from J, leaving 13 bases between them. Germline assignment: CDR1 DFQATT and CDR2 SNEGSKA (reference sequence). This CDR3 has 13 amino acids. The CDR3 region has the DNA TGCAGTGCGCAGACCCGCCCAAATCAGCCCCAGCATTTT. This sequence encodes CSAQTRPNQPQHF.

The rearrangement joins TRBV20-1 to TRBJ2-1; the match to TRBD2 covers 10 bases. The V segment lost 0 bases and the J segment 0 bases; nucleotides outside the gene matches: 5. CDR3 size: 17 residues. The germline V gene has CDR1 DFQATT and CDR2 SNEGSKA (reference sequence). CDR3 sequence (DNA): TGCAGTGCTAGAGATTCTAGCGGGAGAATCTCCTACAATGAGCAGTTCTTC. It translates to CSARDSSGRISYNEQFF.

This clonotype was seen a handful of times. The CDR3 reads CASSVDPAGGQNEQFF. For the CDR3, the DNA is TGTGCCAGCAGCGTAGATCCAGCGGGGGGGCAGAATGAGCAGTTCTTC. V usage is TRBV9 and J usage is TRBJ2-1; 10 bases match TRBD2. Germline V CDR1 and CDR2: SGDLS, YYNGEE. J was trimmed by 7 bases and V by 0 bases; bases with no gene match: 7. The CDR3 length is 16 residues. Combining the CDR3 with reference TRBV9 and TRBJ2-1 gives the whole variable domain DSGVTQTPKHLITATGQRVTLRCSPRSGDLSVYWYQQSLDQGLQFLIQYYNGEERAKGNILERFSAQQFPDLHSELNLSSLELGDSALYFCASSVDPAGGQNEQFFGPGTRLTVL.

This clonotype was seen a handful of times. V is TRBV5-5 and J is TRBJ2-5; 7 nucleotides match TRBD1. This CDR3 has 14 amino acids. Germline assignment: CDR1 SGHKS and CDR2 YYEKEE (reference sequence). Trimming took 4 bases from V and 5 from J; bases not matched to a gene: 8. CDR3 coding DNA: TGTGCCAGCAGCACCGACAGGGCGGGCGAGACCCAGTACTTC. Amino acid sequence: CASSTDRAGETQYF.

This CDR3 reads CASSLSGVGANVLTF. The CDR3 nucleotides read TGCGCCAGCAGCTTGTCAGGGGTAGGGGCCAACGTCCTGACTTTC. V usage is TRBV5-1 and J usage is TRBJ2-6; maybe TRBD1 (6 bases). This CDR3 spans 15 amino acids. Germline CDR1 is SGHRS and CDR2 is YFSETQ. The V and J ends lost 1 base and 4 bases respectively, with 9 bases between them. The complete variable domain, with remaining parts taken from reference TRBV5-1 and TRBJ2-6, reads KAGVTQTPRYLIKTRGQQVTLSCSPISGHRSVSWYQQTPGQGLQFLFEYFSETQRNKGNFPGRFSGRQFSNSRSEMNVSTLELGDSALYLCASSLSGVGANVLTFGAGSRLTVL.

This clonotype was counted only a few times. The rearrangement links TRBV5-1 to TRBJ2-2, with D possibly matching TRBD1 (6 bases). This CDR3 has 15 amino acids. Germline V gene sequence: CDR1 SGHRS, CDR2 YFSETQ. Deletions cut 2 bases from V and 4 bases from J, with 12 bases between. The chain's CDR3 is CASSFSRDTTGELFF. CDR3 sequence (DNA): TGCGCCAGCAGCTTTTCCAGGGACACCACCGGGGAGCTGTTTTTT.